The rows below give T cell receptor beta chains drawn from one sample of a study of blood T cells in healthy people across ages. TCRdb redid the calling of the 5' RACE reads with MiXCR, one entry per CDR3 protein. The table records 1,500,000 or so distinct CDR3 sequences, 35% to 45% of them present only once. Sequenced sample: blood. These receptor sequences come from a woman aged 18-29 years in good health. The CDR3 runs from the conserved cysteine through the conserved F or W. A D gene is named only where the DNA matches it firmly. Clone size appears in some rows only: once, few, many, or a class for an expanded clone.

TRBV5-1,TRBJ2-7,-,TRBD2,TGCGCCAGCAGCTTGTTAGCGGGAGTGTCCTACAATGAGCAGTACTTC,CASSLLAGVSYNEQYF
TRBV5-1,TRBJ1-2,-,-,TGCGCCAGCAGCTTTGCTGTTTTATCGAACTATGGCTACACCTTC,CASSFAVLSNYGYTF
TRBV29-1,TRBJ2-1,many,-,TGCAGTTGGGCTGGGGAGGACAATGAGCAGTTCTTC,CSWAGEDNEQFF
TRBV7-2,TRBJ2-3,-,TRBD2,TGTGCCAGCAGCTTAGTGCATAGCGGGAGAGGGAGCACAGATACGCAGTATTTT,CASSLVHSGRGSTDTQYF
TRBV28,TRBJ2-1,-,-,TGTGCCAGCAGGGCACCGGGACGGGGAACCTACAATGAGCAGTTCTTC,CASRAPGRGTYNEQFF
TRBV12-3/TRBV12-4,TRBJ1-4,-,-,TGTGCCAGCAGGACAAGTGAAAATGAAAAACTGTTTTTT,CASRTSENEKLFF
TRBV6-5,TRBJ2-7,-,-,TGTGCCAGCAGCCGACAGGCCTACAATGAGCAGTACTTC,CASSRQAYNEQYF
TRBV24-1,TRBJ2-1,-,-,TGTGCCACCAGTGATCCAACGACTGGGGTATATGAGCAGTTCTTC,CATSDPTTGVYEQFF
TRBV20-1,TRBJ2-5,-,TRBD2,TGCAGTGCTAGAGATCGTTATGGCGGGAGCTGGCAAGAGACCCAGTACTTC,CSARDRYGGSWQETQYF
TRBV28,TRBJ1-1,-,-,TGTGCCAGCAGTGTGCCAGGGGTCCCTGAAGCTTTCTTT,CASSVPGVPEAFF
TRBV20-1,TRBJ2-7,few,TRBD1,TGCAGTGCTAGAGATCGGGGACAGACCTACGAGCAGTACTTC,CSARDRGQTYEQYF
TRBV7-9,TRBJ2-2,-,TRBD1,TGTGCCAGCAGTCCCGGGACAGGGTTGTTCGGGGAGCTGTTTTTT,CASSPGTGLFGELFF
TRBV7-2,TRBJ2-4,-,TRBD1,TGTGCCAGCAGCTTCCGGACAGGGGAGAACATTCAGTACTTC,CASSFRTGENIQYF
TRBV29-1,TRBJ2-1,many,-,TGCAGCGCCCCCCTTGGGGAGCAGTTCTTC,CSAPLGEQFF
TRBV5-5,TRBJ2-3,-,-,TGTGCCAGCAGCTTTTACTCCGGGACTTCCACAGATACGCAGTATTTT,CASSFYSGTSTDTQYF
TRBV4-3,TRBJ1-1,-,-,TGCGCCAGCAGCCAAATCCCGCAGACCCACACTGAAGCTTTCTTT,CASSQIPQTHTEAFF
TRBV25-1,TRBJ1-2,-,-,TGTGCCAGCAGTGAATCCCGGACGGTTAACTATGGCTACACCTTC,CASSESRTVNYGYTF
TRBV12-3/TRBV12-4,TRBJ1-2,-,-,TGTGCCAGCACCCTTCGACAGGATGGCTACACCTTC,CASTLRQDGYTF
TRBV7-2,TRBJ1-2,-,-,TGTGCCAGCAGCTTAGGGGACACCTGGGAAGGCTACACCTTC,CASSLGDTWEGYTF
TRBV29-1,TRBJ2-5,-,-,TGCAGCGTTGTGGCGGGATGGGAGACCCAGTACTTC,CSVVAGWETQYF
TRBV4-3,TRBJ1-2,-,TRBD1,TGCGCCAGCAGCTTACAGGGACAGGATTCTGGCTACACCTTC,CASSLQGQDSGYTF
TRBV6-5,TRBJ2-1,-,TRBD2,TGTGCCAGCAGGAGACGGCGGGAGGGCACCTACAATGAGCAGTTCTTC,CASRRRREGTYNEQFF
TRBV7-2,TRBJ2-7,few,-,TGTGCCAGCAGCTTCCAAGGGTTTCACGAGCAGTACTTC,CASSFQGFHEQYF
TRBV7-8,TRBJ1-5,-,TRBD1,TGTGCCAGCAGCGAACAAAACCGGACAGGGGGAAATCGCAATCAGCCCCAGCATTTT,CASSEQNRTGGNRNQPQHF
TRBV20-1,TRBJ2-1,few,TRBD2,TGCTCTGCCCCTAGCGGGGGGGTATTTGAGCAGTTCTTC,CSAPSGGVFEQFF
TRBV25-1,TRBJ2-1,-,TRBD2,TGTATCGGACTAGCGGCCAATGAGCAGTTCTTC,CIGLAANEQFF
TRBV20-1,TRBJ2-1,many,-,TGCAGTGCTGCCCTGACCTACAATGAGCAGTTCTTC,CSAALTYNEQFF
TRBV15,TRBJ2-7,few,-,TGTGCCACCAGCAGATTAGACGGTTACGAGCAGTACTTC,CATSRLDGYEQYF
TRBV7-2,TRBJ2-1,-,-,TGTGCCAGCAGCTTAGGGGGGGGCCGGAGGGATGAGCAGTTCTTC,CASSLGGGRRDEQFF
TRBV7-2,TRBJ1-2,few,TRBD1,TGTGCCAGCAGCTTATTGGTGACAGGGGGCTATGGCTACACCTTC,CASSLLVTGGYGYTF
TRBV7-6,TRBJ2-3,few,TRBD2,TGTGCCAGCAGCGCCCGACTAGCGGGAGCCACAGATACGCAGTATTTT,CASSARLAGATDTQYF
TRBV4-2,TRBJ2-5,-,TRBD2,TGTGCCAGCAGCCAAGGTTGGCAGCGGGAGTTGGGGGAGACCCAGTACTTC,CASSQGWQRELGETQYF
TRBV4-3,TRBJ2-7,few,-,TGCGCCAGCAGCCAAGAGGTCACAAACCACCGAGGCTACGAGCAGTACTTC,CASSQEVTNHRGYEQYF
TRBV10-3,TRBJ1-1,once,TRBD1,TGTGCCATCAACGCCGGGACAGGGGACACTGAAGCTTTCTTT,CAINAGTGDTEAFF
TRBV29-1,TRBJ1-2,-,-,TGCAGCGTTGAACTAACTACCGGGACTAACTATGGCTACACCTTC,CSVELTTGTNYGYTF
TRBV7-2,TRBJ2-3,-,-,TGTGCCAGCAGCATACCCCTTGGTACGCAGTATTTT,CASSIPLGTQYF
TRBV27,TRBJ2-1,once,TRBD2,TGTGCCAGCAGTTGGACTAGCGGGGGGCTAAATGAGCAGTTCTTC,CASSWTSGGLNEQFF
TRBV28,TRBJ1-5,-,-,TGTGCCAGCCACCACCCCTATAATAATCAGCCCCAGCATTTT,CASHHPYNNQPQHF
TRBV28,TRBJ2-5,-,-,TGTGCCAGCAGTTTATCCCGGTGGTACCAAGAGACCCAGTACTTC,CASSLSRWYQETQYF
TRBV25-1,TRBJ2-1,once,-,TGTGCCAGCATGGGCTCCTACAATGAGCAGTTCTTC,CASMGSYNEQFF
TRBV7-2,TRBJ2-1,-,TRBD2,TGTGCCAGCAGCGCTACTAGCGGCTCCTACAATGAGCGGTTCTTC,CASSATSGSYNERFF
TRBV7-2,TRBJ2-2,-,-,TGTGCCAGCAGCTTTGCCAGGGCGAACACCGGGGAGCTGTTTTTT,CASSFARANTGELFF
TRBV18,TRBJ2-7,-,TRBD1,TGTGCCAGCTCACCTTCGGGACAGGCGTTTTACGAGCAGTACTTC,CASSPSGQAFYEQYF
TRBV20-1,TRBJ1-2,few,-,TGCAGTGCTAGAGAACAGTACTATGGCTACACCTTC,CSAREQYYGYTF
TRBV5-1,TRBJ1-2,once,TRBD1,TGCGCCAGCAGCTCGGGGGACAGGGGATTCTATGGCTACACCTTC,CASSSGDRGFYGYTF
TRBV12-3/TRBV12-4,TRBJ1-5,few,-,TGTGCCAGCAGTTGGGGATCGCGGGTACCGAATCAGCCCCAGCATTTT,CASSWGSRVPNQPQHF
TRBV6-2/TRBV6-3,TRBJ2-5,-,TRBD1,TGTGCCAGCAGTCAACAGGGGGCACAGCAGTACTTC,CASSQQGAQQYF
TRBV20-1,TRBJ1-5,-,TRBD1,TGCAGTGCCTCCGGACAGGGAATGACGCAGCCCCAGCATTTT,CSASGQGMTQPQHF
TRBV20-1,TRBJ2-1,-,TRBD1,TGCAGTGCTAGAGATTATACAGGGGCGTCCTACAATGAGCAGTTCTTC,CSARDYTGASYNEQFF
TRBV11-2,TRBJ2-7,-,TRBD2,TGTGCCAGCAGCTCCCAGGGACTAGCGGCAAACGAGCAGTACTTC,CASSSQGLAANEQYF
TRBV29-1,TRBJ1-1,few,-,TGCAGCGTAAGAGGGGGGACATTGAACACTGAAGCTTTCTTT,CSVRGGTLNTEAFF
TRBV7-9,TRBJ2-1,once,-,TGTGCCAGCAGCGGACGGCAGCGGGCTCTTTCCTACAATGAGCAGTTCTTC,CASSGRQRALSYNEQFF
TRBV6-2/TRBV6-3,TRBJ2-7,-,-,TGTGCCAGCAGTTCGACCGGGAGCCAGAGGGTTACCCAGTACTTC,CASSSTGSQRVTQYF
TRBV20-1,TRBJ2-1,-,-,TGCAGTGCTAGTTCCCCTCGTTTCTCCTACAATGAGCAGTTCTTC,CSASSPRFSYNEQFF
TRBV7-2,TRBJ1-6,-,-,TGTGCCAGCAGCTTAAGGTTGAATCCACCCCTCCACTTT,CASSLRLNPPLHF
TRBV30,TRBJ1-3,-,-,TGTGCCTGGAGTGGATTTGGAGGGGCTTCGGGAAACACCATATATTTT,CAWSGFGGASGNTIYF